A selection of T cell receptor beta chains follows, all from one sample in a study of blood T cell repertoires in COVID-19. Produced via immunoSEQ multiplex PCR; TCRdb's table is partial and in-frame only. Of about 140,000 clones listed, about three quarters are singletons. Sequenced material: peripheral blood. These receptors were taken from a woman aged 45-59 years with active or convalescent COVID-19. CDR3s include the opening cysteine and the closing phenylalanine or tryptophan. The D gene is left open where the match is weak. Clone size, where shown, is once, few, many, or a class for clones that have expanded.

v_call	cdr3_length	clone_size	j_call	d_call	cdr3_aa	cdr3_nt
TRBV7-9	11	-	TRBJ2-3	-	CASSLPDTQYF	TGTGCCAGCAGCCTCCCGGATACGCAGTATTTT
TRBV30	15	-	TRBJ2-3	TRBD2	CAWSGGGGAGDTQYF	TGTGCCTGGAGTGGCGGCGGGGGGGCCGGGGATACGCAGTATTTT
TRBV18	16	few	TRBJ1-3	-	CASSPTQSLSGNTIYF	TGTGCCAGCTCACCAACTCAAAGTTTATCCGGAAACACCATATATTTT
TRBV6-4	17	-	TRBJ2-3	-	CASISRKDYKQEDTQYF	TGTGCCAGCATCTCCCGGAAGGACTACAAGCAGGAAGATACGCAGTATTTT
TRBV28	14	-	TRBJ1-6	TRBD1	CASSLDRVNSPLHF	TGTGCCAGCAGTCTCGACAGGGTTAATTCACCCCTCCACTTT
TRBV28	16	once	TRBJ1-2	TRBD1	CASRPGTGLFLSGYTF	TGTGCCAGCAGGCCCGGGACAGGGTTGTTTCTGTCGGGCTACACCTTC
TRBV30	16	-	TRBJ2-3	TRBD2	CAWSVRVAGARDTQYF	TGTGCCTGGAGTGTAAGAGTAGCGGGAGCCAGAGATACGCAGTATTTT
TRBV6-5	15	few	TRBJ1-2	TRBD1	CASSRVLTGHYGYTF	TGTGCCAGCAGCCGAGTACTGACAGGGCACTATGGCTACACCTTC
TRBV29-1	16	few	TRBJ2-1	TRBD2	CSVEGGGLAFYNEQFF	TGCAGCGTTGAAGGGGGGGGACTAGCTTTTTACAATGAGCAGTTCTTC
TRBV19	15	-	TRBJ2-2	-	CASNRALAMTGELFF	TGTGCCAGTAATAGGGCCCTAGCCATGACCGGGGAGCTGTTTTTT
TRBV3-1/TRBV3-2	15	-	TRBJ2-1	-	CASSFLLVSYNEQFF	TGTGCCAGCAGCTTTCTACTAGTCTCCTACAATGAGCAGTTCTTC
TRBV18	17	-	TRBJ2-2	TRBD2	CASSPILLAGNTGELFF	TGTGCCAGCTCACCGATCCTGCTAGCGGGGAACACCGGGGAGCTGTTTTTT
TRBV5-6	14	-	TRBJ2-7	TRBD1	CASSLGQGAYEQYF	TGTGCCAGCAGCTTGGGACAGGGGGCCTACGAGCAGTACTTC
TRBV12-3/TRBV12-4	11	-	TRBJ1-1	-	CASSKNTEAFF	TGTGCCAGCAGCAAAAACACTGAAGCTTTCTTT
TRBV7-3	17	-	TRBJ2-3	-	CASSLTRLGVGTDTQYF	TGTGCCAGCAGCTTAACGCGACTAGGCGTCGGGACAGATACGCAGTATTTT
TRBV7-2	13	once	TRBJ2-7	TRBD1	CASTQGARNEQYF	TGTGCCAGCACTCAGGGGGCGCGGAACGAGCAGTACTTC
TRBV7-8	15	-	TRBJ2-5	TRBD2	CASSLRTSGWETQYF	TGTGCCAGCAGCTTAAGGACTAGCGGGTGGGAGACCCAGTACTTC
TRBV7-2	15	-	TRBJ2-7	TRBD1	CASSPGGTGAYEQYF	TGTGCCAGCAGTCCAGGCGGGACAGGGGCCTACGAGCAGTACTTC
TRBV7-2	14	-	TRBJ2-4	-	CASSLAGGQDIQYF	TGTGCCAGCAGCTTAGCGGGGGGGCAGGACATTCAGTACTTC
TRBV9	16	few	TRBJ2-3	TRBD2	CASSAELAEAADTQYF	TGTGCCAGCAGCGCAGAACTAGCGGAGGCGGCAGATACGCAGTATTTT
TRBV6-2/TRBV6-3	14	-	TRBJ1-1	-	CASSEELLNTEAFF	TGTGCCAGCAGTGAGGAGCTATTGAACACTGAAGCTTTCTTT
TRBV7-9	11	few	TRBJ1-1	-	CASIGDTEAFF	TGTGCCAGCATCGGGGACACTGAAGCTTTCTTT
TRBV6-2/TRBV6-3	15	-	TRBJ2-7	TRBD2	CASSAKHSGSYEQYF	TGTGCCAGCAGTGCCAAGCATAGCGGGAGCTACGAGCAGTACTTC
TRBV19	16	-	TRBJ1-6	-	CASSHRRDGYNSPLHF	TGTGCCAGTAGTCATCGCAGGGATGGGTATAATTCACCCCTCCACTTT
TRBV7-2	12	-	TRBJ2-7	-	CASSSTYYEQYF	TGTGCCAGCAGCTCGACATACTACGAGCAGTACTTC
TRBV18	15	-	TRBJ2-7	TRBD1	CASSSADRALVEQYF	TGTGCCAGCTCATCGGCGGACAGGGCCCTAGTCGAGCAGTACTTC
TRBV10-3	12	few	TRBJ1-2	TRBD1	CAIGTDNYGYTF	TGTGCCATCGGGACAGACAACTATGGCTACACCTTC
TRBV4-2	17	-	TRBJ2-2	TRBD1	CASSQEIGQGVTGELFF	TGTGCCAGCAGCCAAGAAATCGGACAGGGGGTCACCGGGGAGCTGTTTTTT
TRBV19	15	-	TRBJ1-3	-	CASSARTDSGNTIYF	TGTGCCAGTAGTGCTCGGACTGACTCTGGAAACACCATATATTTT
TRBV20-1	14	-	TRBJ2-7	-	CSASSDPDIDEQYF	TGCAGTGCTAGTAGTGACCCGGACATCGACGAGCAGTACTTC
TRBV27	14	-	TRBJ2-1	-	CASSPERTYNEQFF	TGTGCCAGCAGTCCGGAGCGCACCTACAATGAGCAGTTCTTC
TRBV5-1	15	few	TRBJ2-5	TRBD2	CASSTKGLDQETQYF	TGCGCCAGCAGCACGAAGGGACTAGATCAAGAGACCCAGTACTTC
TRBV7-2	16	-	TRBJ2-3	TRBD2	CASSLGASGGTDTQYF	TGTGCCAGCAGCTTAGGGGCTAGCGGGGGCACAGATACGCAGTATTTT
TRBV7-2	14	-	TRBJ2-3	-	CASSPQASTDTQYF	TGTGCCAGCAGCCCGCAGGCTAGCACAGATACGCAGTATTTT
TRBV27	16	-	TRBJ2-3	TRBD2	CASSLASGGLTDTQYF	TGTGCCAGCAGTTTGGCTAGCGGGGGGCTCACAGATACGCAGTATTTT
TRBV5-5	15	-	TRBJ1-3	TRBD1	CASSLGDRAGNTIYF	TGTGCCAGCAGCTTGGGGGACAGGGCTGGAAACACCATATATTTT
TRBV2	14	-	TRBJ1-2	TRBD1	CASRETGTHYGYTF	TGTGCCAGCAGGGAGACAGGGACCCACTATGGCTACACCTTC
TRBV11-2	14	-	TRBJ1-2	-	CASSRGRQSYGYTF	TGTGCCAGCAGCAGGGGGAGACAGAGTTATGGCTACACCTTC
TRBV2	14	-	TRBJ1-1	TRBD1	CASSRDRGVTEAFF	TGTGCCAGCAGCCGGGACAGGGGGGTCACTGAAGCTTTCTTT
TRBV18	19	-	TRBJ2-7	TRBD2	CASSPMPGLAGGDYYEQYF	TGTGCCAGCTCACCAATGCCGGGACTAGCGGGAGGGGATTACTACGAGCAGTACTTC
TRBV6-1	13	-	TRBJ1-4	-	CASSELRYEKLFF	TGTGCCAGCAGTGAATTGCGGTATGAAAAACTGTTTTTT
TRBV7-3	15	-	TRBJ2-6	-	CASSPGQVGANVLTF	TGTGCCAGCAGCCCAGGGCAAGTCGGGGCCAACGTCCTGACTTTC
TRBV28	14	-	TRBJ1-6	TRBD1	CASSLSGGYSPLHF	TGTGCCAGCAGTCTATCAGGGGGCTACTCACCCCTCCACTTT